The entry that follows covers one T cell receptor (beta chain) sequence. Its antigen remains unknown. Naive CD8 isolation took CD45RO-negative cells positively selected for CCR7 and excluded terminally differentiated effector memory CD45RA+ cells. Trimming shortened V by 7 bases and J by 10 bases, and 8 bases separated the two germline ends. CDR1 and CDR2 from the germline V gene are SEHNR and FQNEAQ (reference sequence). The CDR3 has 10 residues. The data were taken from a study of shared clonotypes between healthy human individuals. At the level of the study: Plates per donor: three CD4 naive, three CD4 memory, two CD8 naive, one CD8 memory.

The authors split each subset's genomic DNA evenly across several immunoSEQ plates. Authors' data handling: Junction-only sequences produced by ImmunoSEQ had no quality scores, so filtering differed. The table came from immunoSEQ multiplex PCR; TCRdb's copy has only in-frame clones and leaves some out. V and J calls and clone size are given by that table; D and trimming were obtained from the DNA. Among around 700,000 clones listed, around 92% were seen once. The study's findings and limits: Clonotype sharing among the donors was expected to vary with sequencing depth.

The J gene is TRBJ2-1, the V gene TRBV7-9, with a tentative D call TRBD1 (5 bases). The source is a man aged 25 to 40 in good health. What was sequenced was naive CD8+ T cells sorted from blood. CDR3 in DNA: TGTGCCAGCAACAACAGGGAGCAGTTCTTC. This codes for CASNNREQFF.